The clone carrying this T cell receptor beta chain showed up just once. Germline V gene sequence: CDR1 LGHNA, CDR2 YNFKEQ. V lost 0 bases, J lost 2 bases, and 14 bases lay in between. There are 16 residues in the CDR3. Next came a second PCR, run for about 7 to 12 cycles, which used a sample-barcoded 5' primer along with a J-beta primer mix. TCRdb fed the 5' RACE reads into MiXCR, producing one record per CDR3 protein. The sample lists about 1.8 million distinct CDR3 sequences, roughly 52% occurring once. The sample is drawn from a study of blood T cells in healthy people across ages. The clonotype was recovered from a woman between 40 and 50 years old in good health. The chain is built from TRBV4-2 and TRBJ2-7; TRBD2 is a possible D gene (5 bases). Sequencing was carried out using blood. The CDR3 nucleotides read TGTGCCAGCAGCCAAGATCAGACCGCGGGCCCCTACGAGCAGTACTTC. The encoded protein is CASSQDQTAGPYEQYF.